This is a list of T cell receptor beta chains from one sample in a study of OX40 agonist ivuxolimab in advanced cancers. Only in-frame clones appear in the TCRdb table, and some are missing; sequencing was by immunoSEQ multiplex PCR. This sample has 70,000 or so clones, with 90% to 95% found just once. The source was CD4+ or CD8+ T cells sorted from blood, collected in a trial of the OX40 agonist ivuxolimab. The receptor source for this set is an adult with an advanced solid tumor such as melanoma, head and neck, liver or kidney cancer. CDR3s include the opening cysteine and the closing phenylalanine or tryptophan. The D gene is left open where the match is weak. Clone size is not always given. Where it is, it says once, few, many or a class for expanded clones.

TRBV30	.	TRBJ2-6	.	CAWSPASSGANVLTF	TGTGCCTGGAGCCCAGCTAGCTCTGGGGCCAACGTCCTGACTTTC
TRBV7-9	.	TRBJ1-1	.	CASSFIGEDPEAFF	TGTGCCAGCAGCTTTATAGGGGAGGATCCAGAAGCTTTCTTT
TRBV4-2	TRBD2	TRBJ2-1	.	CASSQGGGGADNEQFF	TGTGCCAGCAGCCAAGGCGGCGGGGGGGCCGACAATGAGCAGTTCTTC
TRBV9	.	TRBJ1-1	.	CASSFHRDGGTEAFF	TGTGCCAGCAGCTTCCACAGGGACGGGGGCACTGAAGCTTTCTTT
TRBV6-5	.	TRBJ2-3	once	CASSYGREADTQYF	TGTGCCAGCAGTTACGGCAGGGAGGCGGATACGCAGTATTTT
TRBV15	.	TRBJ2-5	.	CATSRPGLQETQYF	TGTGCCACCAGCCGACCCGGGCTCCAAGAGACCCAGTACTTC
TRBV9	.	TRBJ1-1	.	CASSESSTEAFF	TGTGCCAGCAGTGAGAGTAGCACTGAAGCTTTCTTT
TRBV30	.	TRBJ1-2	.	CAWSDPGLYTF	TGTGCCTGGAGTGACCCCGGGCTCTACACCTTC
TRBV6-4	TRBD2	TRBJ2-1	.	CASSDSSPSGGYNEQFF	TGTGCCAGCAGTGACTCGAGCCCAAGCGGGGGGTACAATGAGCAGTTCTTC
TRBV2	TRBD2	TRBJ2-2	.	CASSLAGGPELFF	TGTGCCAGCAGCCTAGCGGGGGGGCCGGAGCTGTTTTTT
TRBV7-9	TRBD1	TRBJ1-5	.	CASTGQDANQPQHF	TGTGCCAGCACCGGACAGGACGCCAATCAGCCCCAGCATTTT
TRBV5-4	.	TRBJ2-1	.	CASSPTGLEQFF	TGTGCCAGCAGCCCGACTGGACTTGAGCAGTTCTTC
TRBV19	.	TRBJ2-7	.	CASSGGYEQYF	TGTGCCAGTAGTGGAGGCTACGAGCAGTACTTC
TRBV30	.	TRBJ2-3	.	CAWSPGWADTQYF	TGTGCCTGGAGTCCCGGGTGGGCAGATACGCAGTATTTT
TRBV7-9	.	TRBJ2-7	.	CASSLVLRTGYEQYF	TGTGCCAGCAGCTTAGTCCTACGGACGGGCTACGAGCAGTACTTC
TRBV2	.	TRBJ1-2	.	CANTPARVNYGYTF	TGTGCCAACACCCCCGCCAGGGTGAACTATGGCTACACCTTC
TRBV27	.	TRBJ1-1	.	CASSQTVSNTEAFF	TGTGCCAGCAGTCAAACTGTGAGTAACACTGAAGCTTTCTTT
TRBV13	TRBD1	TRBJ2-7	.	CASSSGQENYEQYF	TGTGCCAGCAGCTCAGGACAGGAGAACTACGAGCAGTACTTC
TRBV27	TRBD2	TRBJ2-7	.	CASSLNGGVYEQYF	TGTGCCAGCAGTTTAAACGGGGGGGTCTACGAGCAGTACTTC
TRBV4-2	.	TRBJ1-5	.	CASSHRGQSNQPQHF	TGTGCCAGCAGCCATCGCGGACAGAGCAATCAGCCCCAGCATTTT
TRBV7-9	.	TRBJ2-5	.	CASSVSPGETQYF	TGTGCCAGCAGCGTCTCCCCGGGGGAGACCCAGTACTTC
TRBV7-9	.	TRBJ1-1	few	CASSLKAVEAFF	TGTGCCAGCAGCTTGAAGGCGGTTGAAGCTTTCTTT
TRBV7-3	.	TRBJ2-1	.	CASSLGSYNEQFF	TGTGCCAGCAGCTTGGGGAGCTACAATGAGCAGTTCTTC
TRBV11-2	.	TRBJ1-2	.	CASSLEVGDGLHYGYTF	TGTGCCAGCAGCTTAGAAGTAGGGGACGGCTTACACTATGGCTACACCTTC
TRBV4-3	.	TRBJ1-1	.	CASRQGYYTEAFF	TGCGCCAGCAGACAGGGTTATTACACTGAAGCTTTCTTT
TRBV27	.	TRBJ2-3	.	CASSFWQGGTDTQYF	TGTGCCAGCAGTTTTTGGCAGGGAGGCACAGATACGCAGTATTTT
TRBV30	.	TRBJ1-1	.	CAWSVGGGPEAFF	TGTGCCTGGAGTGTAGGGGGGGGGCCCGAAGCTTTCTTT
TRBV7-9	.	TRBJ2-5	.	CASSGGHGWETQYF	TGTGCCAGCAGCGGGGGACATGGTTGGGAGACCCAGTACTTC
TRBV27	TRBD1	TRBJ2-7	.	CASSDGQGANEQYF	TGTGCCAGCAGTGACGGACAGGGGGCCAACGAGCAGTACTTC
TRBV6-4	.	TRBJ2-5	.	CASSDYPGSQETQYF	TGTGCCAGCAGTGACTACCCGGGGAGCCAAGAGACCCAGTACTTC
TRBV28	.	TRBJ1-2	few	CASSLSSYYGYTF	TGTGCCAGCAGTTTATCATCGTACTATGGCTACACCTTC
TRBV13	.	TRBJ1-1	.	CASTLGKGNEAFF	TGTGCCAGCACCCTGGGCAAGGGGAACGAAGCTTTCTTT
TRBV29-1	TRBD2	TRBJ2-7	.	CSVEEEGRDSYEQYF	TGCAGCGTTGAAGAGGAGGGGAGGGATTCCTACGAGCAGTACTTC
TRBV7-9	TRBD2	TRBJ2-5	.	CASSRGGASEETQYF	TGTGCCAGCAGCCGCGGGGGGGCCTCGGAAGAGACCCAGTACTTC
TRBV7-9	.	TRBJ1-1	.	CASSLGGAQNTEAFF	TGTGCCAGCAGCTTAGGTGGGGCCCAGAACACTGAAGCTTTCTTT
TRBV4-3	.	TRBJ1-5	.	CASSQDGGSGNQPQHF	TGCGCCAGCAGCCAAGATGGGGGTTCGGGCAATCAGCCCCAGCATTTT
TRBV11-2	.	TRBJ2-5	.	CASSFQGGWETQYF	TGTGCCAGCAGCTTTCAGGGGGGATGGGAGACCCAGTACTTC
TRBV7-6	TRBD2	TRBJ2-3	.	CASSSPGGWTDTQYF	TGTGCCAGCAGCTCCCCCGGGGGGTGGACAGATACGCAGTATTTT
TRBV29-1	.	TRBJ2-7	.	CSVPQESSYEQYF	TGCAGCGTCCCTCAAGAGAGCTCCTACGAGCAGTACTTC
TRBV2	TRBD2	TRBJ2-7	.	CASRPTDGLAGGSYEQYF	TGTGCCAGCAGGCCCACCGATGGACTAGCGGGGGGATCCTACGAGCAGTACTTC
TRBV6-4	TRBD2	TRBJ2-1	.	CASSHRGGAYNEQFF	TGTGCCAGCAGCCACCGGGGGGGGGCATACAATGAGCAGTTCTTC
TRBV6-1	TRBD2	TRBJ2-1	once	CASREGLAGGYEQFF	TGTGCCAGCAGAGAGGGACTAGCGGGGGGCTATGAGCAGTTCTTC
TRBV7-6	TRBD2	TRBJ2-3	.	CASSLELAGGEDTQYF	TGTGCCAGCAGCTTAGAGCTAGCGGGGGGGGAGGATACGCAGTATTTT
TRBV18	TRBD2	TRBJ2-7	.	CASSLRTSASLLNYEQYF	TGTGCCAGCTCACTTCGGACTAGCGCCTCACTACTTAACTACGAGCAGTACTTC
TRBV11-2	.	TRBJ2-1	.	CVSSYGGGEQFF	TGTGTCAGCAGCTATGGGGGAGGTGAGCAGTTCTTC
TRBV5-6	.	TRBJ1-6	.	CASSLVVSSYNSPLHF	TGTGCCAGCAGCTTGGTAGTGAGCTCCTATAATTCACCCCTCCACTTT
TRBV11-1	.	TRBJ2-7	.	CASSLFTAGPSYEQYF	TGTGCCAGCAGCTTATTTACGGCGGGGCCGTCCTACGAGCAGTACTTC
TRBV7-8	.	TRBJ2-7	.	CASSSPKVNYEQYF	TGTGCCAGCAGCTCCCCGAAGGTGAACTACGAGCAGTACTTC
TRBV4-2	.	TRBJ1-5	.	CASSQDPLRSLGNQPQHF	TGTGCCAGCAGCCAAGACCCCCTGAGGAGTTTGGGCAATCAGCCCCAGCATTTT
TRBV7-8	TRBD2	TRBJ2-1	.	CASSPRGGLAAYNEQFF	TGTGCCAGCAGCCCACGGGGGGGACTAGCGGCCTACAATGAGCAGTTCTTC
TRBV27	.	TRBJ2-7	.	CASRLRPSWGEQYF	TGTGCCAGCAGACTCAGGCCGTCCTGGGGCGAGCAGTACTTC
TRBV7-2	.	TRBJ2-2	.	CASSFGGAWELFF	TGTGCCAGCAGCTTCGGGGGAGCCTGGGAGCTGTTTTTT